This T cell receptor (beta chain) was sequenced during a study of blood T cell repertoires in COVID-19. As for the study in general: The United States, Italy and Spain provided the acute and convalescent COVID-19 samples. PBMCs, B-cell-depleted T cells, or T cells were the source of the cDNA or gDNA that made up the material.

The germline CDR1 and CDR2 sequences are MNHEY and SVGAGI. This CDR3 spans 13 amino acids. The V gene lost 8 bases and the J gene lost 5 bases, with 13 bases spanning the gap. Generated by immunoSEQ multiplex PCR, the TCRdb table keeps only in-frame clones and is missing some. The table records 200,000 to 250,000 clones, about 83% of them present only once. The chain recombines TRBV6-5 with TRBJ2-4; possibly TRBD2 for D (6 bases). The source material was peripheral blood. This TCR came from a man in his fifties or sixties with acute or convalescent COVID-19. CDR3 DNA sequence: TGTGCCAGCGGGTCGGGAGCAGAAAACATTCAGTACTTC. As protein: CASGSGAENIQYF.